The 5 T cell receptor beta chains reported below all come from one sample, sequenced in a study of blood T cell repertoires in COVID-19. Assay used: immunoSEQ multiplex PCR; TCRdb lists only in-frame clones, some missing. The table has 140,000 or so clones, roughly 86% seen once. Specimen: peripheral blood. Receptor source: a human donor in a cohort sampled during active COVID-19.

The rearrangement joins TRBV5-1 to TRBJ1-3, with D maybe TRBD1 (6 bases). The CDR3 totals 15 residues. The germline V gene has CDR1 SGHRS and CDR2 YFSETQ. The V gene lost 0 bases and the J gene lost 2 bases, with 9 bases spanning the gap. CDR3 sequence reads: CASSLGSGAGNTIYF. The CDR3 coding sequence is TGCGCCAGCAGCTTGGGGTCAGGGGCTGGAAACACCATATATTTT.

The CDR3 region is CASTSGPYNEQFF. CDR3 nucleotide sequence: TGTGCCAGCACTAGCGGTCCCTACAATGAGCAGTTCTTC. V usage is TRBV27 and J usage is TRBJ2-1; 7 bases agree with TRBD2. This CDR3 contains 13 residues. J lost 2 bases, V lost 7 bases, and 2 bases had no gene match. The germline V gene has CDR1 MNHEY and CDR2 SMNVEV (reference sequence).

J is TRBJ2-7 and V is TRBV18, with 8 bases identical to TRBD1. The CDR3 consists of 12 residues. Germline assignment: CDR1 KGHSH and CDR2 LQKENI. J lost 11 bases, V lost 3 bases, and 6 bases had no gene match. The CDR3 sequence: CASSPGQEEEYF. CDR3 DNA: TGTGCCAGCTCACCGGGACAGGAGGAAGAGTACTTC.

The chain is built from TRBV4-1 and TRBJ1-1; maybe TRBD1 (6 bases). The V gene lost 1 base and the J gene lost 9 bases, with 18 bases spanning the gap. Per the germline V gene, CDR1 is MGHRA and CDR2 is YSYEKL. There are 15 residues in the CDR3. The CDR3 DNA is TGCGCCAGCAGCCAAGCTTCGGACAGCAGAACACAAGCTTTCTTT. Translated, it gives CASSQASDSRTQAFF.

The DNA for the CDR3 is TGTGCCAGCAGCCCAGACAGGGCCGGTGAAGCTTTCTTT. Its translation is CASSPDRAGEAFF. The rearrangement joins TRBV7-9 to TRBJ1-1; 7 bases agree with TRBD1. Germline trimming cut 5 bases from V and 7 bases from J; bases unmatched to any gene: 7. Per germline, CDR1 SEHNR and CDR2 FQNEAQ (reference sequence). This CDR3 spans 13 amino acids.